The 12 T cell receptor beta chains below all came from one sample that was sequenced in a study of T-cell memory formation after mild COVID-19. TCRdb itself ran the 5' RACE reads through MiXCR, one entry per CDR3 protein. The table has 250,000 to 300,000 distinct CDR3 sequences, roughly 15% seen once. The sequenced sample was PBMCs or a T cell subset sorted from them (not recorded which). The receptors here all came from a man aged 18 to 30 who had mild COVID-19 (a few samples of this study predate the infection). Cell type and time point are not known.

The chain couples TRBV7-9 to TRBJ1-1; D might be TRBD1 (5 bases). In germline, CDR1 is SEHNR, CDR2 FQNEAQ (reference sequence). Trimming stripped 5 bases from V and 1 base from J, with 8 bases between. CDR3 length: 13 residues. CDR3 in DNA: TGTGCCAGCAGCGGGGACGGGAACACTGAAGCTTTCTTT. The encoded protein is CASSGDGNTEAFF.

This clonotype came up a few times. The rearrangement joins TRBV6-5 to TRBJ2-2; the D gene is possibly TRBD2 (5 bases). Trimming removed 0 bases from V and 5 bases from J, with 10 bases in between. Germline values: CDR1 MNHEY, CDR2 SVGAGI. This CDR3 comprises 15 residues. CDR3 protein: CASSYSRTGTGELFF. The CDR3 DNA sequence: TGTGCCAGCAGTTACTCCCGGACTGGAACCGGGGAGCTGTTTTTT.

This clonotype was observed a few times. The chain joins TRBV2 to TRBJ2-5; D is possibly TRBD2 (6 bases). From germline, CDR1 is SNHLY and CDR2 FYNNEI. V was shortened by 11 bases and J by 5 bases, with 6 bases between the two germline ends. The CDR3 totals 9 residues. This chain's CDR3 is CAGGETQYF. The CDR3 bases are TGTGCCGGGGGGGAGACCCAGTACTTC.

This rearrangement joins TRBV4-1 to TRBJ1-2, with D uncertain. This CDR3 comprises 12 residues. V dropped 1 base and J dropped 6 bases, with 6 bases sitting between them. Germline V gene data show CDR1 as MGHRA and CDR2 as YSYEKL. The CDR3, as DNA: TGCGCCAGCAGCCAAGGTGCTGATGGCTACACCTTC. Protein sequence: CASSQGADGYTF.

This clonotype showed up just a few times. For the CDR3, the DNA is TGTGCCAGCAGCCCGGGTTCTGAAGCGGGGGTACGAGAGCAGTTCTTC. It encodes CASSPGSEAGVREQFF. V gene TRBV14 combines with J gene TRBJ2-1; TRBD2 matches at 8 bases. The CDR3 loop spans 16 amino acids. CDR1 SGHDN and CDR2 FVKESK come from the germline V gene. J lost 10 bases, V lost 4 bases, and 15 bases had no gene match.

In its sample, this clonotype was seen a few times. The rearrangement links TRBV7-6 to TRBJ2-1, with D perhaps given as TRBD1 or TRBD2 (5 bases each). Trimming took 2 bases from V and 0 from J, leaving 11 bases between them. The germline V gene has CDR1 SGHVS and CDR2 FNYEAQ. The CDR3 contains 16 residues. CDR3 region: CASSLYGGYSYNEQFF. The CDR3 DNA reads TGTGCCAGCAGCTTATATGGGGGTTACTCCTACAATGAGCAGTTCTTC. Based on the CDR3 plus reference TRBV7-6 and TRBJ2-1, the full variable domain is GAGVSQSPRYKVTKRGQDVALRCDPISGHVSLYWYRQALGQGPEFLTYFNYEAQQDKSGLPNDRFSAERPEGSISTLTIQRTEQRDSAMYRCASSLYGGYSYNEQFFGPGTRLTVL.

The rearrangement uses TRBV5-1 and TRBJ1-3; D unresolved. The CDR3 covers 15 residues. CDR1 and CDR2 from the germline V gene are SGHRS and YFSETQ. V was trimmed by 0 bases and J by 0 bases, leaving 7 bases between them. The DNA of the CDR3 is TGCGCCAGCAGCTTGGGATGGAGCTCTGGAAACACCATATATTTT. Translating it yields CASSLGWSSGNTIYF.

The sample holds many counts of this clonotype. V is TRBV7-3 and J is TRBJ2-7, with D perhaps TRBD1 (5 bases). Germline CDR1 is SGHTA and CDR2 is FQGTGA. Deletions cut 0 bases from V and 2 bases from J, with 14 bases between. The CDR3 length is 16 residues. The chain's CDR3 is CASSLTPTAGPYEQYF. The CDR3 region has the DNA TGTGCCAGCAGCTTAACCCCCACCGCAGGGCCCTACGAGCAGTACTTC.

This clonotype has a count of ten or more. The J gene is TRBJ2-3, the V gene TRBV3-1; D uncertain. Germline CDR1 LGHDT, CDR2 YNNKEL (reference sequence). The CDR3 runs to 13 residues. V was trimmed by 1 base and J by 0 bases, leaving 2 bases between them. The CDR3 reads CASSQASTDTQYF. The CDR3, as DNA: TGTGCCAGCAGCCAAGCGAGCACAGATACGCAGTATTTT.

This sequence joins TRBV5-1 and TRBJ2-5; unclear D gene. Germline CDR1 SGHRS, CDR2 YFSETQ. Trimming stripped 3 bases from V and 2 bases from J, with 17 bases between. The CDR3 extends over 16 amino acids. In DNA form, the CDR3 reads TGCGCCAGCAGCTACTCCGGGCTACCCATACAAGAGACCCAGTACTTC. This gives the protein CASSYSGLPIQETQYF.

The chain has TRBV2 and TRBJ2-4; D may be TRBD1 or TRBD2 (6 bases each). CDR1 and CDR2 (germline): SNHLY, FYNNEI. The V end lost 11 bases, the J end lost 5 bases, and 10 bases lay between the germline ends. The CDR3 covers 11 residues. This CDR3 is CAWRGENIQYF. The CDR3 region has the DNA TGTGCCTGGAGGGGGGAAAACATTCAGTACTTC.

This clonotype was detected ten times or more. The gene calls are TRBV7-2 and TRBJ2-1; tentatively, D is TRBD1 or TRBD2 (6 bases each). CDR1 SGHTA and CDR2 FQGNSA come from the germline V gene. CDR3 length: 14 residues. V lost 2 bases and J 8 bases, leaving 13 bases between the germline ends. CDR3 DNA sequence: TGTGCCAGCAGCTTAAGGGGGGCCGGAGATGAGCAGTTCTTC. Residues: CASSLRGAGDEQFF.